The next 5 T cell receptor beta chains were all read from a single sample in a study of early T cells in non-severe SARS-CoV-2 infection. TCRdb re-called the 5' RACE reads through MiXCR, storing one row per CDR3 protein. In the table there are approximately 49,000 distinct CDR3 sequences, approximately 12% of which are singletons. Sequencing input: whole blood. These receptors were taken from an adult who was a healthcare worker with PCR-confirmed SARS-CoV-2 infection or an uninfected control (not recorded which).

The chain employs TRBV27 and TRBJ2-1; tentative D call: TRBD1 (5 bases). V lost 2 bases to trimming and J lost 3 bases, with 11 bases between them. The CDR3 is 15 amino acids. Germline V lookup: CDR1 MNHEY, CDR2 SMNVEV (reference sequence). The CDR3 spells CASSLRGTIYNEQFF. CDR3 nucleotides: TGTGCCAGCAGTTTAAGGGGAACGATCTACAATGAGCAGTTCTTC.

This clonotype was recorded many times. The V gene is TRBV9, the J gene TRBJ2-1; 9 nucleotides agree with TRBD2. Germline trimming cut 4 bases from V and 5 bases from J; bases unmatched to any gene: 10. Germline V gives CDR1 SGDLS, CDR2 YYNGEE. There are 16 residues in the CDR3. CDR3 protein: CASSTLLAGNNNEQFF. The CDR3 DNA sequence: TGTGCCAGCAGCACACTTCTAGCGGGGAATAACAATGAGCAGTTCTTC.

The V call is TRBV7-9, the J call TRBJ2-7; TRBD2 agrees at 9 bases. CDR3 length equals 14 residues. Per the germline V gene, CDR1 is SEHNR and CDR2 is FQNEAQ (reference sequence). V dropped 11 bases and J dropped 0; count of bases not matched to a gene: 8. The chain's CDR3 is CAAAAGGSSYEQYF. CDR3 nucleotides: TGTGCCGCGGCAGCGGGGGGTAGCTCCTACGAGCAGTACTTC.

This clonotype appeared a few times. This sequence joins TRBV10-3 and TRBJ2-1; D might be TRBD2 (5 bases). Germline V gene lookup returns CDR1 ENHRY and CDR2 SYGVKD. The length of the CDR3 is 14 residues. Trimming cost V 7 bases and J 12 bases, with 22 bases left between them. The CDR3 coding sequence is TGTGCCATCATGTATCCCGGCCTGTCCGCGGGGCAGTTCTTC. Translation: CAIMYPGLSAGQFF.

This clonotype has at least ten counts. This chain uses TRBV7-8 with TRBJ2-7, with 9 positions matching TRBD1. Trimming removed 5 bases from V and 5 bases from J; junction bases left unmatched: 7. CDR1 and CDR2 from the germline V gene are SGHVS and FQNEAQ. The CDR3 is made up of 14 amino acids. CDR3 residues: CASSRRDRVHEQYF. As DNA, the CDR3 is TGTGCCAGCAGCCGCCGGGACAGGGTCCACGAGCAGTACTTC.